The text below deals with one T cell receptor beta chain. CDR3 and TCR beta VDJ profiling relied on genomic DNA as the template. Via MiXCR, TCRdb re-called the reads, giving one row per CDR3 protein. The sample holds 200,000 to 250,000 distinct CDR3 sequences, 34% seen once. This specimen belongs to a study of CD8+CD57+ T cells in acquired aplastic anemia. The CDR3 loop spans 17 amino acids. CDR1 is SGHAT, CDR2 FQDESV, per germline (reference sequence). Trimming pared 1 base from V and 0 bases from J, leaving 15 bases between. V and J are TRBV11-1 and TRBJ2-5; D is perhaps TRBD1 (6 bases). This sequence originates from a human donor in good health, serving as a control. The sequencing input was sorted CD4+, CD8+, or CD8+CD57+ T cells (not recorded which) from PBMCs. This CDR3 is CASSLDSRQEYQETQYF. CDR3 DNA sequence: TGTGCCAGCAGCTTAGATAGTAGACAGGAGTACCAAGAGACCCAGTACTTC.